Detailed here is one T cell receptor beta chain. The sample originates from a study of blood T cell repertoires in COVID-19. Study at large: Donors in the United States, Italy and Spain gave samples during acute or convalescent COVID-19. The analysed material was cDNA or gDNA that came from T cells, B-cell-depleted T cells, or PBMCs.

J lost 9 bases, V lost 5 bases, and 7 bases had no gene match. CDR3 length: 13 amino acids. Germline CDR1 is SEHNR and CDR2 is FQNEAQ (reference sequence). In the original analysis: For nucleated cells, counts were estimated from reference gene primer amplification. The repertoire was sequenced with immunoSEQ multiplex PCR; TCRdb's copy has only in-frame clones and lacks some. The V and J calls and clone size are taken from that table; D and trimming were inferred from the DNA. The profile shows around 100,000 clones, about 87% of them singletons. This TCR was recovered from an elderly man with acute or convalescent COVID-19. V and J are TRBV7-9 and TRBJ1-1, with 9 bases identical to TRBD1. The material sequenced was peripheral blood. DNA of the CDR3: TGTGCCAGCAGCCTATCCGGGACAGGGAAAGCTTTCTTT. This gives the protein CASSLSGTGKAFF.